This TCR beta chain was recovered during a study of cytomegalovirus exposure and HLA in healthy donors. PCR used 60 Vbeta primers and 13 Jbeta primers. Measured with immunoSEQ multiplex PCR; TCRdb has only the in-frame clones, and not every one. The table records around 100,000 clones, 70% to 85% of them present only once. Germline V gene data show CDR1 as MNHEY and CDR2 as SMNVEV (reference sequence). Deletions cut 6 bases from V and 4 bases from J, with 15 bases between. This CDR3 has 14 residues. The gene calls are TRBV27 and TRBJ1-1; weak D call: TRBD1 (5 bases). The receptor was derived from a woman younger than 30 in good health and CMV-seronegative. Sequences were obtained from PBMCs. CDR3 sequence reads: CASSLRAGTTEAFF. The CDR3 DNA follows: TGTGCCAGCAGCCTCCGAGCGGGGACCACTGAAGCTTTCTTT.